This TCR beta chain was identified in a study of HIV-infected patients and healthy controls. Whole blood was used without fractionation, so all unsorted peripheral T cells were included. This clonotype is termed medium-sized. About 540 ng RNA was reverse transcribed with alpha and beta constant-region primers. Using multiplexing indices, alpha and beta chain libraries were generated apart by chain-specific third strand synthesis. TCRdb re-called the 5' RACE reads with MiXCR, one entry per CDR3 protein. The profile covers 15,000 or so distinct CDR3 sequences, with around 7.7% appearing a single time and 7% to 10% taken by the ten largest. The germline V gene has CDR1 KGHSH and CDR2 LQKENI. The V end lost 0 bases, the J end lost 0 bases, and 12 bases lay between the germline ends. CDR3 length: 16 residues.

This chain links TRBV18 with TRBJ2-7; D is perhaps TRBD2 (6 bases). This sequence was found in an adult in good health. Source material: blood. The DNA for the CDR3 is TGTGCCAGCTCACCACCGGGTGGGGGGAGCTCCTACGAGCAGTACTTC. Protein: CASSPPGGGSSYEQYF.